The clone carrying this TCR beta chain was counted many times. The antigen is not known. A universal primer binding site was introduced by template switching. The final cDNA contained unique molecular identifiers. One entry per CDR3 protein results from TCRdb running MiXCR on the 5' RACE reads. The sample consists of 200,000 to 250,000 distinct CDR3 sequences, roughly a tenth of them appearing once. This sample stems from a study of identical twins. This CDR3 is built from 16 residues. CDR1 is SGHVS and CDR2 is FQNEAQ in the germline V gene. The V and J ends lost 3 bases and 3 bases, in that order; junction bases with no gene match: 3. Overall study results and limits: Insertions were fewer in abundant cord blood beta clonotypes, whereas memory repertoires showed none of this pattern.

V usage is TRBV7-8 and J usage is TRBJ2-5; 14 positions match TRBD2. This sequence was found in a man between 45 and 60 years old in good health. The specimen sequenced was memory T cells sorted from blood. The CDR3 nucleotides read TGTGCCAGCAGCTTGACTAGCGGGGGGGCTAAAGAGACCCAGTACTTC. It specifies CASSLTSGGAKETQYF.